A single sample is the source of the 20 T cell receptor beta chains below, sequenced in a study of T cell responses to AZD1222 COVID-19 vaccine. Sequencing used immunoSEQ multiplex PCR; TCRdb keeps in-frame clones, though not all of them. This table has 100,000 to 150,000 clones, approximately 88% appearing once. Sequenced material: peripheral blood, taken on day 0 of AZD1222 vaccination. The receptors were gathered from an adult in good health.

The chain couples TRBV18 to TRBJ1-1; D possibly corresponds to TRBD1 (5 bases). The CDR3 contains 15 residues. From germline, CDR1 is KGHSH and CDR2 LQKENI. The V and J ends lost 3 bases and 2 bases respectively, with 13 bases between them. CDR3 sequence reads: CASSPLPDRNTEAFF. The CDR3 DNA follows: TGTGCCAGCTCACCCCTACCCGACAGAAACACTGAAGCTTTCTTT. Filled out from reference TRBV18 and TRBJ1-1, the complete variable domain reads NAGVMQNPRHLVRRRGQEARLRCSPMKGHSHVYWYRQLPEEGLKFMVYLQKENIIDESGMPKERFSAEFPKEGPSILRIQQVVRGDSAAYFCASSPLPDRNTEAFFGQGTRLTVV.

This rearrangement joins TRBV4-1 to TRBJ1-1; 8 positions agree with TRBD1. This CDR3 contains 15 residues. The V gene end was trimmed by 0 bases and the J gene end by 7 bases; junction bases not matched to a gene: 7. Germline V gives CDR1 MGHRA, CDR2 YSYEKL. CDR3 bases: TGCGCCAGCAGCCAAGATAGCGGACAGGGTGGTGAAGCTTTCTTT. Amino acids: CASSQDSGQGGEAFF.

The chain links TRBV5-1 to TRBJ1-1; 7 nucleotides agree with TRBD1. From germline, CDR1 is SGHRS and CDR2 YFSETQ. The junction had 13 bases not matched to a gene; V was cut back by 1 base and J by 7 bases. This CDR3 is built from 16 residues. CDR3 bases: TGCGCCAGCAGCTTGCTAGGACAGGCGGATATCGATGAAGCTTTCTTT. This sequence encodes CASSLLGQADIDEAFF.

This sequence joins TRBV19 and TRBJ2-5; 7 bases line up with TRBD1. V trimming: 9 bases; J trimming: 2 bases; junction bases outside the gene matches: 12. From germline, CDR1 is LNHDA and CDR2 SQIVND (reference sequence). The CDR3 is made up of 15 amino acids. DNA for the CDR3: TGTGCCAGCGCGCCTCCGGGACAGCCTCAAGAGACCCAGTACTTC. Residues: CASAPPGQPQETQYF.

This clone occurred once. The chain recombines TRBV16 with TRBJ1-1; D possibly corresponds to TRBD1 (6 bases). CDR3 length equals 14 residues. Trimming removed 5 bases at V and 0 bases at J, with 10 bases between. The germline CDR1 and CDR2 sequences are KGHSY and FQNENV. The CDR3 here is CASSEGVLNTEAFF. The CDR3 DNA sequence: TGTGCCAGCAGCGAGGGGGTCCTGAACACTGAAGCTTTCTTT.

V gene TRBV14 combines with J gene TRBJ2-1; D may be TRBD2 (6 bases). V was cut by 5 bases and J by 1 base, with 12 bases left in between. Germline V lookup: CDR1 SGHDN, CDR2 FVKESK. The CDR3 runs to 15 residues. CDR3 DNA: TGTGCCAGCAGCGAACGAGGGAGGTCCTACAATGAGCAGTTCTTC. Encoded protein: CASSERGRSYNEQFF.

CDR3 coding DNA: TGTGCCAGCAGCTTAGGGACTAGCGGGACCTACGAGCAGTACTTC. It encodes CASSLGTSGTYEQYF. The rearrangement joins TRBV5-4 to TRBJ2-7, with TRBD2 matching 13 bases. In germline, CDR1 is SGHNT, CDR2 YYREEE (reference sequence). Trimming took 2 bases from V and 2 from J; bases not matched to a gene: 1. This CDR3 has 15 residues.

The rearrangement uses TRBV24-1 and TRBJ2-1; 9 positions match TRBD2. V dropped 3 bases and J dropped 6; count of bases not matched to a gene: 5. The length of the CDR3 is 15 residues. CDR1 is KGHDR, CDR2 SFDVKD, per germline. The CDR3 DNA reads TGTGCCACCAGTGATCCTAGCGGGAATTCCAATGAGCAGTTCTTC. This translates into CATSDPSGNSNEQFF.

The CDR3 loop is CASRLKTGDLEAFF. DNA of the CDR3: TGTGCCAGCAGACTCAAGACAGGGGACCTAGAAGCTTTCTTT. The chain employs TRBV11-3 and TRBJ1-1, with TRBD1 matching 8 bases. Per the germline V gene, CDR1 is SGHNT and CDR2 is YENEEA. The CDR3 loop spans 14 amino acids. V was clipped by 6 bases and J by 8 bases; unmatched bases: 11.

V and J are TRBV11-1 and TRBJ2-1; D is unresolved. CDR1 SGHAT and CDR2 FQDESV come from the germline V gene (reference sequence). Trimming cost V 3 bases and J 5 bases, with 11 bases left between them. The CDR3 covers 14 residues. The CDR3 is CASSFTGQNNEQFF. CDR3 in DNA: TGTGCCAGCAGCTTTACCGGGCAGAACAATGAGCAGTTCTTC.

V is TRBV4-2 and J is TRBJ2-3; D is perhaps TRBD1 (5 bases). CDR3 length equals 16 residues. CDR1 is LGHNA, CDR2 YNFKEQ, per germline. V lost 0 bases to trimming and J lost 4 bases, with 14 bases between them. The DNA for the CDR3 is TGTGCCAGCAGCCAAGAGGATCAGGGCGAGGCAGATACGCAGTATTTT. Translating gives CASSQEDQGEADTQYF.

In its sample, this clone was seen many times. V usage is TRBV4-3 and J usage is TRBJ1-4, with D hard to call. The V and J ends lost 4 bases and 6 bases respectively, with 15 bases between them. Looked up from germline, CDR1 is LGHNA and CDR2 is YSLEER. CDR3 length equals 15 residues. The CDR3 nucleotides are TGCGCCAGCAGCCCCCGGCGGGGAACAGATGAAAAACTGTTTTTT. Its translation: CASSPRRGTDEKLFF.

V usage is TRBV3-1 (or the pseudogene TRBV3-2) and J usage is TRBJ1-6; 8 bases line up with TRBD1. With 2 bases clipped from V and 8 bases from J, the junction kept 8 bases outside the gene matches. This CDR3 has 16 amino acids. The germline V gene encodes CDR1 LGHDT and CDR2 YNNKEL (reference sequence). CDR3 protein: CASSQTRGRRDSPLHF. The CDR3 DNA sequence: TGTGCCAGCAGCCAAACCAGGGGGCGTAGGGATTCACCCCTCCACTTT.

CDR3: CASSQDPDRGNEQYF. CDR3 coding DNA: TGTGCCAGCAGCCAAGATCCGGACAGGGGGAATGAGCAGTACTTC. V and J are TRBV3-1 (or the pseudogene TRBV3-2) and TRBJ2-7; 10 bases align to TRBD1. Germline V gives CDR1 LGHDT, CDR2 YNNKEL (reference sequence). This CDR3 is built from 15 residues. J was trimmed by 7 bases and V by 0 bases; bases with no gene match: 6.

As DNA, the CDR3 is TGTGCCAGCCGGGAGGTCGACTCTGGAAACACCATATATTTT. Translated, it gives CASREVDSGNTIYF. The rearrangement joins TRBV19 to TRBJ1-3; D is undetermined. The ends were cut back, 9 bases at V and 0 bases at J, with 12 bases in the middle. Germline lookup yields CDR1 LNHDA and CDR2 SQIVND (reference sequence). The CDR3 totals 14 residues.

Here the CDR3 reads CASSFRDRIIFGYTF. In DNA form, the CDR3 reads TGTGCCAGCAGTTTCCGGGACAGGATAATTTTCGGCTACACCTTC. The chain combines TRBV28 with TRBJ1-2; 8 positions match TRBD1. J lost 8 bases, V lost 3 bases, and 11 bases had no gene match. This CDR3 region has 15 residues. Germline V lookup: CDR1 MDHEN, CDR2 SYDVKM.

V usage is TRBV16 and J usage is TRBJ2-4; TRBD1 is a possible D gene (5 bases). Per the germline V gene, CDR1 is KGHSY and CDR2 is FQNENV. V lost 0 bases and J lost 9, with 15 bases in between. The CDR3 runs 15 residues. The CDR3 is CASSQSGLGNSIQYF. In DNA form, the CDR3 reads TGTGCCAGCAGCCAATCGGGGCTGGGGAATAGCATTCAGTACTTC.

This chain links TRBV7-2 with TRBJ2-3; unclear D gene. This CDR3 comprises 16 residues. V lost 2 bases and J 1 base, leaving 13 bases between the germline ends. Germline CDR1 is SGHTA and CDR2 is FQGNSA. The CDR3 bases are TGTGCCAGCAGCTTATTGCCTATATACCGCACAGATACGCAGTATTTT. It encodes CASSLLPIYRTDTQYF.

This sequence joins TRBV11-2 and TRBJ2-7; maybe TRBD2 (5 bases). The CDR3 consists of 12 residues. Trimming cost V 2 bases and J 6 bases, with 8 bases left between them. Per the germline V gene, CDR1 is SGHAT and CDR2 is FQNNGV. Here the CDR3 reads CASSLLEGEQYF. The DNA of the CDR3 is TGTGCCAGCAGCTTATTAGAGGGCGAGCAGTACTTC.

V is TRBV6-5 and J is TRBJ2-3, with 7 positions matching TRBD2. Germline lookup yields CDR1 MNHEY and CDR2 SVGAGI. CDR3 size: 13 residues. V trimming: 8 bases; J trimming: 3 bases; junction bases outside the gene matches: 5. In DNA form, the CDR3 reads TGTGCCAGCGGGGAGGGCAGTACAGATACGCAGTATTTT. It codes for CASGEGSTDTQYF.